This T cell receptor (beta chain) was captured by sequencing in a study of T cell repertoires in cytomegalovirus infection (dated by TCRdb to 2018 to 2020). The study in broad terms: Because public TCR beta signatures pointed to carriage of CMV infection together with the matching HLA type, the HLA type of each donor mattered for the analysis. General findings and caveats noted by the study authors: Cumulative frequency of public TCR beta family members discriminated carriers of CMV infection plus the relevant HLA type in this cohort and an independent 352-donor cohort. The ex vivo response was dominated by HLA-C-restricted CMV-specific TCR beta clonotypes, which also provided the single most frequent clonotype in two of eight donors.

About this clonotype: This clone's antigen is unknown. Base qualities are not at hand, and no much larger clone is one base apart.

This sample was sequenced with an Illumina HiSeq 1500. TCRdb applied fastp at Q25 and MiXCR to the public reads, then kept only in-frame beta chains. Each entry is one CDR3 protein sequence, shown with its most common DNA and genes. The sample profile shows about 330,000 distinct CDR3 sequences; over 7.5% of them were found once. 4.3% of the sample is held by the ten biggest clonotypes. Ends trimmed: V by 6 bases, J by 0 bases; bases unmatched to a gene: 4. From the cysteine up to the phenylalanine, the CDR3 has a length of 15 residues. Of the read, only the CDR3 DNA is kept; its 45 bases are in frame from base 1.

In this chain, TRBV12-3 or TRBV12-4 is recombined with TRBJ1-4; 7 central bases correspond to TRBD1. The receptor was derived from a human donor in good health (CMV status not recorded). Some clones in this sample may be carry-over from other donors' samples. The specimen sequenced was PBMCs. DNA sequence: TGTGCCAGCAGCGGGGGGACAGCAACTAATGAAAAACTGTTTTTT. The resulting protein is CASSGGTATNEKLFF.